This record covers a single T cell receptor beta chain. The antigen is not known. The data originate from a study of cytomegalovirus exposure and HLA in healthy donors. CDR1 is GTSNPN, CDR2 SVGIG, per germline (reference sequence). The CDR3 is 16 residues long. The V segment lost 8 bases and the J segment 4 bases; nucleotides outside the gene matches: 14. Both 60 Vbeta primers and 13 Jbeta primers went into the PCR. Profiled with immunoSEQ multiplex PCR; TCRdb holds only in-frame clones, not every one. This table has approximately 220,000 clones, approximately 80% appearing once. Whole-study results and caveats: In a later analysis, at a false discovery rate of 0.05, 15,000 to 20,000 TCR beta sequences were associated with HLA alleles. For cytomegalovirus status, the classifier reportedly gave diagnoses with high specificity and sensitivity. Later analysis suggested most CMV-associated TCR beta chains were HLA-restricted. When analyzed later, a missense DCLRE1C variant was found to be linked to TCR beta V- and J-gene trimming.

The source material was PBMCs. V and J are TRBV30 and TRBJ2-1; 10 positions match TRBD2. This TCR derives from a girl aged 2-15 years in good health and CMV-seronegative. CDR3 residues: CATLRLEREGYNEQFF. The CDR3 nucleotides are TGTGCCACGCTACGTCTCGAGCGGGAGGGATACAATGAGCAGTTCTTC.